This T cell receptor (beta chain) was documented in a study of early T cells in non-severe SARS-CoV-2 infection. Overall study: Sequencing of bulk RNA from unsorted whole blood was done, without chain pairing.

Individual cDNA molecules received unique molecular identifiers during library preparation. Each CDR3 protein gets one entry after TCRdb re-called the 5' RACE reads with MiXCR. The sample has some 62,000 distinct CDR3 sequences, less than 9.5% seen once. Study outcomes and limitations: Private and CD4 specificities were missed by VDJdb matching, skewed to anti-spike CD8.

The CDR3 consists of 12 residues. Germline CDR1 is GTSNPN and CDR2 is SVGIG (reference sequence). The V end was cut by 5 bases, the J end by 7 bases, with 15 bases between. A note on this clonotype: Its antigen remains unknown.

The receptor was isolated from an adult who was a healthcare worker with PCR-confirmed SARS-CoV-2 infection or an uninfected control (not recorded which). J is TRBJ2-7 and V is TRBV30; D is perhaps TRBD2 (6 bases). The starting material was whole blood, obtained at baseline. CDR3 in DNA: TGTGCCTGGGGTAGCGGATATGGAGAGCAGTACTTC. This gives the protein CAWGSGYGEQYF.